What follows are 22 T cell receptor beta chains derived from one specimen sequenced in a study of T cell responses to AZD1222 COVID-19 vaccine. Sequencing used immunoSEQ multiplex PCR; TCRdb keeps in-frame clones, though not all of them. The sample carries hundreds of thousands of clones, 90% to 95% recorded once. Specimen: peripheral blood, collected on day 0 of MenACWY control vaccination. The receptors originated from an adult in good health.

The gene calls are TRBV19 and TRBJ1-1; D may be TRBD1 (5 bases). In germline, CDR1 is LNHDA, CDR2 SQIVND (reference sequence). The CDR3 has 16 amino acids. V lost 7 bases and J 0 bases, leaving 18 bases between the germline ends. CDR3 amino acids: CASKRQGNPLNTEAFF. The CDR3 nucleotides read TGTGCCAGTAAGAGGCAGGGTAACCCCCTGAACACTGAAGCTTTCTTT.

In its sample, this clone was seen many times. The gene calls are TRBV5-1 and TRBJ2-2, with D tentatively TRBD1 or TRBD2 (6 bases each). The CDR3 runs to 15 residues. Germline V gives CDR1 SGHRS, CDR2 YFSETQ. Trimming took 7 bases from V and 5 from J, leaving 18 bases between them. The CDR3 sequence is CASPQGRGVTGELFF. The CDR3 coding sequence is TGCGCCAGCCCTCAGGGGCGCGGGGTGACCGGGGAGCTGTTTTTT.

The chain uses TRBV6-5 and TRBJ2-1; D possibly corresponds to TRBD1 (6 bases). CDR3 size: 15 residues. Trimming stripped 2 bases from V and 8 bases from J, with 16 bases between. The germline V gene has CDR1 MNHEY and CDR2 SVGAGI. The CDR3 reads CASSYRGTQGDEQFF. CDR3 bases: TGTGCCAGCAGTTACAGGGGGACGCAGGGCGATGAGCAGTTCTTC.

The chain employs TRBV20-1 and TRBJ1-5; unclear D gene. The V end lost 4 bases, the J end lost 6 bases, and 7 bases lay between the germline ends. Germline values: CDR1 DFQATT, CDR2 SNEGSKA (reference sequence). This CDR3 contains 11 residues. This CDR3 is CSAKGGQPQHF. CDR3 nucleotides: TGCAGTGCTAAGGGTGGTCAGCCCCAGCATTTT.

The chain employs TRBV28 and TRBJ1-6; D remains unclear. The V gene lost 6 bases and the J gene lost 7 bases, with 16 bases spanning the gap. CDR3 length: 15 amino acids. Per the germline V gene, CDR1 is MDHEN and CDR2 is SYDVKM. Here the CDR3 DNA reads TGTGCCAGCAGCCTCGGCATACTTGGCAATTCACCCCTCCACTTT. This sequence encodes CASSLGILGNSPLHF.

A word on this clone: It is likely a read error, because the conserved phenylalanine at the end of the CDR3 is missing. No DNA is shown, since the ends of the CDR3 on it are uncertain; the CDR3 is the one TCRdb lists. V is TRBV5-5 and J is TRBJ1-1. The CDR3 is 13 residues long, counting both termini. Germline CDR1 SGHKS, CDR2 YYEKEE (reference sequence). CDR3 sequence reads: CASSLVPGDEFPL.

The rearrangement uses TRBV2 and TRBJ1-2, with D hard to call. The CDR3 consists of 13 residues. Between the trimmed V and J ends, which lost 0 bases and 2 bases, there was a span of 4 bases. Germline assignment: CDR1 SNHLY and CDR2 FYNNEI. CDR3 residues: CASSEALNYGYTF. DNA for the CDR3: TGTGCCAGCAGTGAAGCACTAAACTATGGCTACACCTTC.

The chain has TRBV25-1 and TRBJ1-4; D is perhaps TRBD1 (6 bases). The CDR3 is made up of 15 amino acids. Germline loops: CDR1 MGHDK, CDR2 SYGVNS. V lost 7 bases and J 1 base, leaving 13 bases between the germline ends. The CDR3 region is CASKQQGLTNEKLFF. The CDR3 coding sequence is TGTGCCAGCAAACAACAGGGCCTAACTAATGAAAAACTGTTTTTT.

This chain joins TRBV5-1 and TRBJ2-7, with unresolved D. CDR3 length: 14 amino acids. Germline CDR1 and CDR2: SGHRS and YFSETQ. Trimming pared 0 bases from V and 4 bases from J, leaving 11 bases between. CDR3 in amino acids: CASSLAAVSYEQYF. The CDR3 coding sequence is TGCGCCAGCAGCTTGGCCGCGGTAAGTTACGAGCAGTACTTC.

The chain links TRBV7-2 to TRBJ1-5; tentative D call: TRBD1 (5 bases). Trimming stripped 4 bases from V and 0 bases from J, with 10 bases between. Germline V gene data show CDR1 as SGHTA and CDR2 as FQGNSA. The CDR3 extends over 15 amino acids. The DNA of the CDR3 is TGTGCCAGCAGCTCAAGGGGCTATAGCAATCAGCCCCAGCATTTT. Translated, it gives CASSSRGYSNQPQHF. The full variable domain, rest sourced from reference TRBV7-2 and TRBJ1-5, is GAGVSQSPSNKVTEKGKDVELRCDPISGHTALYWYRQSLGQGLEFLIYFQGNSAPDKSGLPSDRFSAERTGGSVSTLTIQRTQQEDSAVYLCASSSRGYSNQPQHFGDGTRLSIL.

This chain connects TRBV12-3 or TRBV12-4 to TRBJ1-5, with D hard to call. CDR3 length: 12 amino acids. Trimming left V 2 bases short and J 10 bases short, with 9 bases between. CDR3 DNA: TGTGCCAGCAGTTTATGGCTGGGACCCCAGCATTTT. It translates to CASSLWLGPQHF.

The chain carries TRBV6-6 and TRBJ1-2; perhaps TRBD1 as D (5 bases). Germline V CDR1 and CDR2: MNHNY, SVGAGI (reference sequence). This CDR3 has 13 amino acids. Trimming left V 7 bases short and J 3 bases short, with 12 bases between. CDR3 residues: CASIESGDYGYTF. The CDR3 bases are TGTGCCAGCATCGAATCGGGGGACTATGGCTACACCTTC.

This sequence joins TRBV12-1 and TRBJ1-1; the table's D call, TRBD1, was not checked against the DNA. TRBV12-1 is shown as a pseudogene. This CDR3 comprises 16 residues. The CDR3 DNA reads as TGTGCCAGCAGCTTTGTGGTACTTGAGGGGGCTCGAGAAGCTTTCTTT. Its translation: CASSFVVLEGAREAFF.

The V and J genes are TRBV12-3 or TRBV12-4 and TRBJ1-1; D gene ambiguous. CDR3 size: 13 residues. Trimming took off 7 bases at V and 5 bases at J, with 14 bases between the two ends. CDR3 sequence: CASIWQGRTEAFF. The DNA of the CDR3 is TGTGCCAGCATTTGGCAAGGGAGAACTGAAGCTTTCTTT.

This sequence joins TRBV5-1 and TRBJ2-3, with 8 bases fitting TRBD2. Germline assignment: CDR1 SGHRS and CDR2 YFSETQ. The V and J ends lost 4 bases and 3 bases, in that order; junction bases with no gene match: 4. The CDR3 is made up of 14 amino acids. Here the CDR3 reads CASSGSGVTDTQYF. DNA for the CDR3: TGCGCCAGCAGCGGTAGCGGGGTGACAGATACGCAGTATTTT. Based on the CDR3 plus reference TRBV5-1 and TRBJ2-3, the full variable domain is KAGVTQTPRYLIKTRGQQVTLSCSPISGHRSVSWYQQTPGQGLQFLFEYFSETQRNKGNFPGRFSGRQFSNSRSEMNVSTLELGDSALYLCASSGSGVTDTQYFGPGTRLTVL.

The chain has TRBV3-1 (or the pseudogene TRBV3-2) and TRBJ1-1; TRBD1 might be the D (6 bases). This CDR3 has 16 residues. V dropped 7 bases and J dropped 0 bases, with 18 bases sitting between them. From germline, CDR1 is LGHDT and CDR2 YNNKEL (reference sequence). The CDR3 nucleotides are TGTGCCAGCACAGGCAGGGGATTGGGGATGAACACTGAAGCTTTCTTT. This encodes CASTGRGLGMNTEAFF.

DNA for the CDR3: TGTGCCAGCAGTTTCCTTCGGGCAGGGGGGCTGGGGTATGGCTACACCTTC. It encodes CASSFLRAGGLGYGYTF. This chain links TRBV27 with TRBJ1-2; 7 nucleotides line up with TRBD1. With V trimmed by 3 bases and J by 5 bases, 15 bases remained unmatched. The CDR3 covers 17 residues. Looked up from germline, CDR1 is MNHEY and CDR2 is SMNVEV (reference sequence).

The sample holds a few counts of this clone. The chain joins TRBV2 to TRBJ1-2; 9 nucleotides agree with TRBD1. With V trimmed by 3 bases and J by 0 bases, 2 bases remained unmatched. Germline V gene lookup returns CDR1 SNHLY and CDR2 FYNNEI. This CDR3 region has 15 residues. The CDR3 coding sequence is TGTGCCAGCAGTGAGGACAGGGGACCTAACTATGGCTACACCTTC. Translating it yields CASSEDRGPNYGYTF. The variable domain in full, with the rest retrieved from reference TRBV2 and TRBJ1-2, is EPEVTQTPSHQVTQMGQEVILRCVPISNHLYFYWYRQILGQKVEFLVSFYNNEISEKSEIFDDQFSVERPDGSNFTLKIRSTKLEDSAMYFCASSEDRGPNYGYTFGSGTRLTVV.

The CDR3 reads CASSSGVMNTEAFF. The CDR3 nucleotides are TGCGCCAGCAGCTCGGGGGTCATGAACACTGAAGCTTTCTTT. This chain connects TRBV4-1 to TRBJ1-1, with D tentatively TRBD1 (5 bases). The CDR3 covers 14 residues. Trimming pared 5 bases from V and 0 bases from J, leaving 10 bases between. Germline CDR1 reads MGHRA; CDR2 reads YSYEKL.

V gene TRBV5-1 combines with J gene TRBJ1-1; unclear D gene. CDR1 and CDR2 (germline): SGHRS, YFSETQ. V lost 0 bases, J lost 4 bases, and 10 bases lay in between. There are 14 residues in the CDR3. CDR3: CASSLGEEGTEAFF. The CDR3 DNA follows: TGCGCCAGCAGCTTGGGGGAAGAGGGCACTGAAGCTTTCTTT.

The V gene is TRBV30, the J gene TRBJ1-5; D ambiguous. Germline V CDR1 and CDR2: GTSNPN, SVGIG (reference sequence). Trimming took 0 bases from V and 3 from J, leaving 12 bases between them. The CDR3 is made up of 15 amino acids. This chain's CDR3 is CAWSVSLGLNQPQHF. CDR3 DNA sequence: TGTGCCTGGAGTGTAAGTTTAGGTCTCAATCAGCCCCAGCATTTT.

The chain uses TRBV7-2 and TRBJ2-1; unclear D gene. Trimming removed 3 bases from V and 1 base from J, with 10 bases in between. This CDR3 has 15 amino acids. The germline V gene has CDR1 SGHTA and CDR2 FQGNSA. The CDR3 sequence is CASSLTDKSYNEQFF. CDR3 coding DNA: TGTGCCAGCAGCTTGACGGATAAATCCTACAATGAGCAGTTCTTC.